These 26 T cell receptor beta chains were all obtained from the same sample, sequenced in a study of regulatory T cells in long-lasting Graves disease. Arm-PCR with iRepertoire HTBI primers amplified the CDR3 regions for these TCR beta libraries. One entry per CDR3 protein results from TCRdb running MiXCR on the multiplex PCR reads. The sample holds around 400,000 distinct CDR3 sequences, about 14% seen once. The time point here: newly diagnosed GD, antithyroid drugs for less than 3 months. There was RNA extracted from PBMCs, and the TCR library was made from it. Sequences were derived from peripheral blood mononuclear cells (PBMCs), sampled at new diagnosis, from a patient treated with antithyroid drugs. These receptors came from a female donor with Graves disease.

The table lists this clonotype with many counts. The chain combines TRBV6-1 with TRBJ2-2; TRBD2 might be the D (6 bases). Between the trimmed V and J ends, which lost 7 bases and 4 bases, there was a span of 16 bases. CDR1 and CDR2 from the germline V gene are MNHNS and SASEGT. CDR3 length: 15 residues. The CDR3 protein is CASTSRLAPTGELFF. CDR3 nucleotides: TGTGCCAGCACCTCTAGGCTAGCGCCCACCGGGGAGCTGTTTTTT.

This clonotype was seen repeatedly, ten times or more. The CDR3 here is CASSTDPSQPQHF. CDR3 sequence (DNA): TGTGCCAGCAGCACAGACCCAAGTCAGCCCCAGCATTTT. The rearrangement links TRBV6-1 to TRBJ1-5, with D unclear. Germline-derived CDR1 and CDR2 are MNHNS and SASEGT. The V gene lost 6 bases and the J gene lost 6 bases, with 12 bases spanning the gap. The CDR3 runs 13 residues.

This clonotype was observed at least ten times. The rearrangement uses TRBV5-1 and TRBJ2-2; 7 bases line up with TRBD1. CDR1 and CDR2 (germline): SGHRS, YFSETQ. CDR3 length: 16 amino acids. Trimming cost V 1 base and J 1 base; bases outside gene matches: 4. CDR3: CASSLQTGWNTGELFF. Here the CDR3 DNA reads TGCGCCAGCAGCTTGCAGACAGGGTGGAACACCGGGGAGCTGTTTTTT.

This sequence joins TRBV28 and TRBJ2-1; 9 positions agree with TRBD2. Germline CDR1 and CDR2: MDHEN and SYDVKM. The CDR3 extends over 14 amino acids. Trimming at V came to 2 bases and at J to 8 bases, leaving 4 bases not matched to a gene. The CDR3: CASSLAGGPYEQFF. The CDR3 DNA reads TGTGCCAGCAGTTTAGCGGGAGGGCCATATGAGCAGTTCTTC. Together with reference TRBV28 and TRBJ2-1, the CDR3 gives the full variable domain: DVKVTQSSRYLVKRTGEKVFLECVQDMDHENMFWYRQDPGLGLRLIYFSYDVKMKEKGDIPEGYSVSREKKERFSLILESASTNQTSMYLCASSLAGGPYEQFFGPGTRLTVL.

The chain carries TRBV4-2 and TRBJ1-1; D uncertain. The germline gives CDR1 LGHNA, CDR2 YNFKEQ. CDR3 length: 13 residues. With 8 bases removed from V and 6 bases from J, the gap between germline ends came to 16 bases. The CDR3: CASRNRVGAEAFF. The CDR3 DNA follows: TGTGCCAGCCGCAATAGGGTGGGCGCTGAAGCTTTCTTT.

This clonotype was counted ten times or more. V gene TRBV7-9 combines with J gene TRBJ2-1; the D is unclear. V lost 3 bases to trimming and J lost 4 bases, with 10 bases between them. CDR3 size: 14 residues. The germline V gene encodes CDR1 SEHNR and CDR2 FQNEAQ (reference sequence). The CDR3 region is CASSFSSFYNEQFF. CDR3 DNA sequence: TGTGCCAGCAGCTTTAGCTCCTTTTACAATGAGCAGTTCTTC.

Many counts were recorded for this clonotype. This CDR3 reads CASSTGGGNEQFF. The CDR3 DNA sequence: TGTGCCAGCAGCACCGGGGGGGGGAATGAGCAGTTCTTC. V gene TRBV7-9 combines with J gene TRBJ2-1, with 8 bases identical to TRBD2. This CDR3 is 13 amino acids long. Germline V gene sequence: CDR1 SEHNR, CDR2 FQNEAQ (reference sequence). The V and J ends lost 5 bases and 7 bases, in that order; junction bases with no gene match: 4.

In regard to this clonotype: A junction boundary mismatches the germline segment, possibly from a read error. This chain joins TRBV5-1 and TRBJ2-7; D remains unclear. CDR3 length: 12 residues. Germline V CDR1 and CDR2: SGHRS, YFSETQ. CDR3 coding DNA: TGCGCCAGCAGCTTGGACGGATACGTGCAGTACTTC. Its protein product is CASSLDGYVQYF.

This clonotype has a count of ten or more. The V and J genes are TRBV20-1 and TRBJ2-5; no clear D. Trimming pared 5 bases from V and 3 bases from J, leaving 19 bases between. The CDR3 extends over 15 amino acids. CDR1 is DFQATT and CDR2 is SNEGSKA in the germline V gene (reference sequence). The CDR3 sequence: CSASPYVASKETQYF. CDR3 DNA: TGCAGTGCTTCCCCTTATGTAGCCTCAAAAGAGACCCAGTACTTC.

This clonotype was seen a few times. This rearrangement joins TRBV30 to TRBJ2-7, with no clear D. CDR1 and CDR2 (germline): GTSNPN, SVGIG (reference sequence). The V end lost 0 bases, the J end lost 2 bases, and 5 bases lay between the germline ends. The CDR3 is made up of 12 amino acids. CDR3 bases: TGTGCCTGGAGTGTACCAGCCTACGAGCAGTACTTC. Protein: CAWSVPAYEQYF.

This clonotype was detected many times. The chain combines TRBV20-1 with TRBJ2-1, with 9 bases lining up with TRBD1. Germline CDR1 DFQATT, CDR2 SNEGSKA (reference sequence). This CDR3 comprises 16 residues. With 2 bases clipped from V and 1 base from J, the junction kept 6 bases outside the gene matches. The CDR3 here is CSARRGQGPSYNEQFF. The CDR3, as DNA: TGCAGTGCTAGACGAGGACAGGGGCCGTCCTACAATGAGCAGTTCTTC.

This clonotype has at least ten counts. J is TRBJ1-3 and V is TRBV6-5; D is unresolved. The CDR3 contains 16 residues. V lost 0 bases to trimming and J lost 3 bases, with 12 bases between them. CDR1 and CDR2 (germline): MNHEY, SVGAGI. The CDR3 region has the DNA TGTGCCAGCAGTTACTCGATGGACGGAGATGGAAACACCATATATTTT. It is translated as CASSYSMDGDGNTIYF.

This clonotype was observed at least ten times. The rearrangement joins TRBV20-1 to TRBJ1-4; tentatively, D is TRBD1 (6 bases). The germline V and J ends were trimmed by 5 bases and 12 bases, with 16 bases remaining between them. Germline assignment: CDR1 DFQATT and CDR2 SNEGSKA (reference sequence). The CDR3 spans 12 residues. The CDR3 protein is CSAPRGIRELFF. The CDR3 coding sequence is TGCAGTGCTCCCAGGGGTATTCGGGAACTGTTTTTT.

This clonotype was found many times. V gene TRBV28 combines with J gene TRBJ2-7; 7 bases agree with TRBD1. The ends lost 4 bases at V and 3 bases at J; junction bases unmatched: 9. This CDR3 has 15 amino acids. Germline V CDR1 and CDR2: MDHEN, SYDVKM. The CDR3 DNA is TGTGCCAGCAGTTCCTTACAGGGGATCATCTACGAGCAGTACTTC. Translation: CASSSLQGIIYEQYF.

This clonotype was recorded many times. The chain uses TRBV18 and TRBJ2-7, with a possible D match to TRBD2 (7 bases). Germline CDR1 reads KGHSH; CDR2 reads LQKENI. The V and J ends lost 5 bases and 2 bases respectively, with 13 bases between them. The CDR3 sequence is 14 residues long. The CDR3 region is CASSRGGRAYEQYF. CDR3 nucleotides: TGTGCCAGCTCAAGGGGGGGCAGGGCCTACGAGCAGTACTTC. Based on the CDR3 plus reference TRBV18 and TRBJ2-7, the full variable domain is NAGVMQNPRHLVRRRGQEARLRCSPMKGHSHVYWYRQLPEEGLKFMVYLQKENIIDESGMPKERFSAEFPKEGPSILRIQQVVRGDSAAYFCASSRGGRAYEQYFGPGTRLTVT.

This clonotype was counted a few times. The chain is built from TRBV27 and TRBJ1-2; 8 bases map to TRBD1. V dropped 5 bases and J dropped 4; count of bases not matched to a gene: 9. This CDR3 comprises 15 residues. Germline V gene sequence: CDR1 MNHEY, CDR2 SMNVEV (reference sequence). CDR3 in amino acids: CASSPRQGIGYGYTF. CDR3 coding DNA: TGTGCCAGCAGTCCAAGACAGGGGATTGGCTATGGCTACACCTTC.

In this sample, this clonotype turned up many times. V usage is TRBV30 and J usage is TRBJ1-2; possibly TRBD1 for D (6 bases). Germline V gene sequence: CDR1 GTSNPN, CDR2 SVGIG (reference sequence). V was pared by 4 bases and J by 4 bases, with 19 bases between. This CDR3 is 15 amino acids long. In nucleotides, the CDR3 is TGTGCCTGGACCCCTGTCTTGGGGGCCGGCTATGGCTACACCTTC. The encoded protein is CAWTPVLGAGYGYTF.

This chain links TRBV20-1 with TRBJ1-2; 10 nucleotides match TRBD1. The CDR3 is made up of 13 amino acids. Germline V CDR1 and CDR2: DFQATT, SNEGSKA (reference sequence). Trimming removed 4 bases from V and 9 bases from J; junction bases left unmatched: 8. The CDR3 nucleotides read TGCAGTGCTAACAGCCGGGACAGGGGAAGCTACACCTTC. This sequence encodes CSANSRDRGSYTF.

This clonotype was detected many times. This chain links TRBV7-9 with TRBJ1-3; TRBD1 agrees at 9 bases. Looked up from germline, CDR1 is SEHNR and CDR2 is FQNEAQ (reference sequence). This CDR3 spans 17 amino acids. Trimming took 5 bases from V and 1 from J; bases not matched to a gene: 9. CDR3 residues: CASSPYRGRPSGNTIYF. Here the CDR3 DNA reads TGTGCCAGCAGCCCTTACAGGGGGCGACCTTCTGGAAACACCATATATTTT.

This clonotype was picked up many times. The V and J genes are TRBV5-1 and TRBJ2-7; D is perhaps TRBD2 (5 bases). Germline-derived CDR1 and CDR2 are SGHRS and YFSETQ. The CDR3 length is 14 residues. The V gene lost 2 bases and the J gene lost 2 bases, with 11 bases spanning the gap. The CDR3 sequence: CASSFRGSAYEQYF. For the CDR3, the DNA is TGCGCCAGCAGCTTCCGGGGATCAGCCTACGAGCAGTACTTC.

The rearrangement uses TRBV6-1 and TRBJ2-3; TRBD2 matches 8 bases. The J segment lost 6 bases and the V segment lost 5 bases, leaving 4 bases of the junction unmatched. The CDR3 runs to 13 residues. CDR1 is MNHNS, CDR2 SASEGT, per germline. The CDR3: CASSPRTSDTQYF. For the CDR3, the DNA is TGTGCCAGCAGTCCTCGGACTAGCGATACGCAGTATTTT.

This clonotype occurred many times. The rearrangement joins TRBV12-5 to TRBJ2-1; perhaps D is TRBD1 or TRBD2 (5 bases each). The germline CDR1 and CDR2 sequences are LGHNT and FRNRAP. The CDR3 runs 16 residues. V was pared by 1 base and J by 4 bases, with 14 bases between. The CDR3 reads CASGLGAGSLYNEQFF. The CDR3 DNA follows: TGTGCTAGTGGTTTGGGGGCAGGGAGCCTATACAATGAGCAGTTCTTC.

With respect to this clonotype: The junction differs from germline at one of its ends, possibly a read error. The chain employs TRBV18 and TRBJ2-7; D not resolved. The germline CDR1 and CDR2 sequences are KGHSH and LQKENI. The CDR3 has 14 amino acids. CDR3 nucleotide sequence: TGTACCAGCTCACCACGACGCGGCTCCTACGAGCAGTACTTC. The encoded protein is CTSSPRRGSYEQYF.

This clonotype was detected a few times. The rearrangement links TRBV9 to TRBJ2-1, with 11 bases aligning to TRBD2. CDR1 SGDLS and CDR2 YYNGEE come from the germline V gene. The CDR3 extends over 14 amino acids. Trimming cost V 6 bases and J 5 bases; bases outside gene matches: 4. Here the CDR3 reads CASTTTSGDNEQFF. The CDR3 nucleotides read TGTGCCAGCACCACGACTAGCGGGGACAATGAGCAGTTCTTC.

This clonotype was detected many times. V gene TRBV6-5 combines with J gene TRBJ1-5; D is uncertain. Trimming took 3 bases from V and 0 from J, leaving 21 bases between them. The CDR3 is 19 residues long. In germline, CDR1 is MNHEY, CDR2 SVGAGI. CDR3: CASSYSLGIGTYSNQPQHF. The CDR3 bases are TGTGCCAGCAGTTATTCGCTCGGCATCGGCACCTATAGCAATCAGCCCCAGCATTTT.

As regards this clonotype: This may come from a read error, since a much larger clone is one base off. The genes are TRBV5-1 and TRBJ2-1, with 10 bases lining up with TRBD1. Germline V gives CDR1 SGHRS, CDR2 YFSETQ. The CDR3 is 17 residues long. As DNA, the CDR3 is TGCGCCAGCAGCTTATCCCCGGACAGGGGGTTGGCCAATGAGCGGTTCTTC. Encoded protein: CASSLSPDRGLANERFF.